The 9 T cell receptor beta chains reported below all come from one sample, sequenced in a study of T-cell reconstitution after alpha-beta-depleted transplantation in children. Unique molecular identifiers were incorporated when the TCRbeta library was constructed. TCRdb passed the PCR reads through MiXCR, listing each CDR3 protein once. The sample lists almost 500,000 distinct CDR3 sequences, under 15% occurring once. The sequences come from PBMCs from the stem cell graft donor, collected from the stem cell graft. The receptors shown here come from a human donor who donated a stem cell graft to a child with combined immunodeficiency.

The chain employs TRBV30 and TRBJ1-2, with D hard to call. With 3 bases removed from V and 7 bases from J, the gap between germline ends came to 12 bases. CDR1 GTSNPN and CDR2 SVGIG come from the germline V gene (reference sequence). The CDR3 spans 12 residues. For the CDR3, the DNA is TGTGCCTGGAGCAGACAAGGAGCTGGCTACACCTTC. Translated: CAWSRQGAGYTF. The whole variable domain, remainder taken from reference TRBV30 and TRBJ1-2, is SQTIHQWPATLVQPVGSPLSLECTVEGTSNPNLYWYRQAAGRGLQLLFYSVGIGQISSEVPQNLSASRPQDRQFILSSKKLLLSDSGFYLCAWSRQGAGYTFGSGTRLTVV.

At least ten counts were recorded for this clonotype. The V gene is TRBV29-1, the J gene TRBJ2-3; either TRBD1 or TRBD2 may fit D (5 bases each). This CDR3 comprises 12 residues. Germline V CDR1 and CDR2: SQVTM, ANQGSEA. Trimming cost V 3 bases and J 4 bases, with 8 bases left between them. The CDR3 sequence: CSVDEGPDTQYF. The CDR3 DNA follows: TGCAGCGTTGACGAGGGGCCAGATACGCAGTATTTT.

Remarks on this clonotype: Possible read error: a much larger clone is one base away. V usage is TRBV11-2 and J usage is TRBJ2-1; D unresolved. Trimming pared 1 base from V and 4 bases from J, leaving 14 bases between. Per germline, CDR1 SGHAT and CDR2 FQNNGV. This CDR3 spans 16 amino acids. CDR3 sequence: CASSLGESVVYNEQFF. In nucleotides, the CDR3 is TGTGCCAGCAGCTTAGGAGAAAGTGTCGTATACAATGAGCAGTTCTTC.

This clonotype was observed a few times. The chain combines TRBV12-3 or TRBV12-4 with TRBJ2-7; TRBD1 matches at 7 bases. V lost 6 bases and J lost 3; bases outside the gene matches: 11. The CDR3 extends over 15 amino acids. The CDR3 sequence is CASRLGTDLFYEQYF. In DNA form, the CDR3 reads TGTGCCAGCAGACTTGGGACAGACTTATTCTACGAGCAGTACTTC.

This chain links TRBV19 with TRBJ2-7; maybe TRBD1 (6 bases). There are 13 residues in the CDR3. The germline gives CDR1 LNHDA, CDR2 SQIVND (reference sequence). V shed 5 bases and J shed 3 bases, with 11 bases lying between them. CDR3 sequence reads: CASSASQGYEQYF. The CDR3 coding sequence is TGTGCCAGTAGTGCCTCACAGGGCTACGAGCAGTACTTC.

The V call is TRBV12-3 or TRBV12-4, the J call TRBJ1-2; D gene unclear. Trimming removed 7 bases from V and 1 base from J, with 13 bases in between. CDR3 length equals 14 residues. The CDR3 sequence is CASNQFTNNYGYTF. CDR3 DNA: TGTGCCAGCAACCAATTCACGAATAACTATGGCTACACCTTC.

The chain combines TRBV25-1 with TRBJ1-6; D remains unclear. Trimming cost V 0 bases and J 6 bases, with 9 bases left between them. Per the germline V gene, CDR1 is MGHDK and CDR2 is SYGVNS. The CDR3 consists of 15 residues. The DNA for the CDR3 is TGTGCCAGCAGTGAATATTTTGGCAGTAATTCACCCCTCCACTTT. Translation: CASSEYFGSNSPLHF.

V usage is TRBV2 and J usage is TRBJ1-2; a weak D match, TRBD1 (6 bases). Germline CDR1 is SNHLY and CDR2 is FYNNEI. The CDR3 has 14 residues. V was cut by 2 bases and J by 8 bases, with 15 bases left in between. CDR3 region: CASSESITGSGYTF. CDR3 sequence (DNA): TGTGCCAGCAGTGAAAGTATAACAGGGAGCGGCTACACCTTC.

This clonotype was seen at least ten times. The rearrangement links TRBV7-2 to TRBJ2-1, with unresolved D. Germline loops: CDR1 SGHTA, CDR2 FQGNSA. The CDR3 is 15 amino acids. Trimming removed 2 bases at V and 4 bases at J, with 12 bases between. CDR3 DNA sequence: TGTGCCAGCAGCTTATCGGTTGGGGATTACAATGAGCAGTTCTTC. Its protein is CASSLSVGDYNEQFF.